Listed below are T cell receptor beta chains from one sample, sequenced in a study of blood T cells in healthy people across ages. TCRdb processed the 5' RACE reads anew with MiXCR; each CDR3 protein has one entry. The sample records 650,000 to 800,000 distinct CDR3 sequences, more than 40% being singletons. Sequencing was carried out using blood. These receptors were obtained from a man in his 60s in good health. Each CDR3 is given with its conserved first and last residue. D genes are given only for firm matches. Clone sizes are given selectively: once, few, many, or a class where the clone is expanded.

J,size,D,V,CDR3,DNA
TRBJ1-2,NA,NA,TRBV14,CASSQLLTDGYTF,TGTGCCAGCAGCCAGCTATTGACAGATGGCTACACCTTC
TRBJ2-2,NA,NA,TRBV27,CASNSGELFF,TGTGCCAGCAACAGCGGGGAGCTGTTTTTT
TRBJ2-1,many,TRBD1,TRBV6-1,CASSLTGRNEQFF,TGTGCCAGCAGTTTGACAGGGCGCAATGAGCAGTTCTTC
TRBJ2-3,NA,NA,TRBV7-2,CASSYAGTLTDTQYF,TGTGCCAGCAGCTACGCCGGGACCCTTACAGATACGCAGTATTTT
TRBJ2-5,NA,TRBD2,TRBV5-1,CASSFGLAGESQETQYF,TGCGCCAGCAGCTTCGGACTAGCGGGAGAGAGCCAAGAGACCCAGTACTTC
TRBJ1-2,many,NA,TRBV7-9,CASSAVNYGYTF,TGTGCCAGCAGCGCCGTGAACTATGGCTACACCTTC
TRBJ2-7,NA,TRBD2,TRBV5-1,CASSSGLATSSYEQYF,TGCGCCAGCAGCTCGGGACTAGCGACGAGCTCCTACGAGCAGTACTTC
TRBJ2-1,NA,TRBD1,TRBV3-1,CASSLSGTGRRNEQFF,TGTGCCAGCAGTCTTTCCGGGACAGGGCGCCGGAATGAGCAGTTCTTC
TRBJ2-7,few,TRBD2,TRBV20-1,CSARRWTSGENDEQYF,TGCAGTGCTAGACGATGGACTAGCGGGGAAAATGACGAGCAGTACTTC
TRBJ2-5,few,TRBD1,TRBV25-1,CASSEYRAGQGQETQYF,TGTGCCAGCAGTGAATATAGGGCAGGACAGGGACAAGAGACCCAGTACTTC
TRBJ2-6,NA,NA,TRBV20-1,CSADRGSGANVPTF,TGCAGTGCGGACCGGGGCTCTGGGGCCAACGTCCCGACTTTC
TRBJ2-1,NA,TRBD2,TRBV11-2,CASSLLGPLLAGGTSYNEQFF,TGTGCCAGCAGCTTATTAGGCCCATTGCTAGCGGGGGGGACCTCCTACAATGAGCAGTTCTTC
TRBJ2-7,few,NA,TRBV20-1,CSARDSGKPNSNEQYF,TGCAGTGCTAGAGATAGTGGGAAACCCAATTCCAACGAGCAGTACTTC
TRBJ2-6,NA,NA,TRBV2,CASSSTGNTLSSGANVLTF,TGTGCCAGCAGTTCGACAGGCAATACCCTAAGCTCTGGGGCCAACGTCCTGACTTTC
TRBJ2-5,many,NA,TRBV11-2,CASSLLGGQETQYF,TGTGCCAGCAGCTTACTGGGCGGGCAAGAGACCCAGTACTTC